A single T cell receptor beta chain is shown here with its context. Its antigen is undetermined. The sample is drawn from a study of long-term antiretroviral therapy in people with HIV. For the study at large: The 2015 immediate-ART recommendation was preceded by the earliest samples by about a decade. Findings and caveats of the study: Absence of data on ART adherence, viral resistance or therapy changes was noted. Clones with expansion before ART led the repertoire at all time points.

V shed 3 bases and J 4 bases; nucleotides not matched to a gene: 2. Per germline, CDR1 SGHRS and CDR2 YFSETQ. This CDR3 is 13 amino acids long. Survey level was the resolution at which the v3.0 immunoSEQ assay ran. The protocol was immunoSEQ multiplex PCR, while the TCRdb copy is restricted to in-frame clones and leaves out a portion. The profile covers 15,000 to 20,000 clones, with around 90% appearing a single time and 8.9% taken by the ten largest. The chain is built from TRBV5-1 and TRBJ2-7; the match to TRBD1 covers 9 bases. Sample: unsorted PBMCs, taken 0.3 years after starting antiretroviral therapy. The receptor was isolated from a man in his sixties with HIV. The CDR3 protein is CASSWGTGYEQYF. CDR3 sequence (DNA): TGCGCCAGCAGCTGGGGGACAGGGTACGAGCAGTACTTC.